This T cell receptor beta chain stems from a study of OX40 agonist ivuxolimab in advanced cancers. At the level of the whole study: Ivuxolimab was a fully human IgG2 agonistic monoclonal antibody targeting the costimulatory receptor OX40 (CD134). Intravenous ivuxolimab was administered to patients every 2 weeks at six dose levels: 0.01, 0.1, 0.3, 1.5, 3 and 10 mg/kg. Among the 52 dose-escalation patients, about 19 had hepatocellular carcinoma, roughly 15 melanoma, 9 renal cell carcinoma and 9 head and neck cancer. In the dose-escalation cohort, 65% to 90% of patients were male, and the mean age was roughly 60 years, with a range of roughly 23 to 85. Patients were allowed to have had prior anti-PD-1, anti-PD-L1 or anti-CTLA-4 therapy, and more than 35% of the dose-escalation patients had been treated with checkpoint inhibitors. Partial responses occurred in three dose-escalation patients: two with cutaneous melanoma and one with hepatocellular carcinoma. Peripheral TCRbeta sequencing was intended to test whether TCR sequence diversity was altered and clonal T-cell expansion was caused by ivuxolimab. The monotherapy dose-escalation portion (N of about 50 patients) of the phase I ivuxolimab trial is reported in the paper.

Patients with a history of autoimmune disease or receiving systemic immunosuppression were excluded from the trial. Peripheral blood for TCR sequencing was collected from all dose cohorts at baseline, on cycle 4 day 1, and on cycle 7 day 1. The samples were drawn from a first-in-human, open-label, multicenter phase I dose-escalation trial of ivuxolimab. Adults with locally advanced or metastatic melanoma, renal cell carcinoma, hepatocellular carcinoma or head and neck squamous cell carcinoma were enrolled in the trial. Before TCR sequencing, CD4+ T cells and CD8+ T cells from peripheral blood were sorted into separate populations. Results the study describes overall, beyond this receptor: The antigen specificity of the clonally expanded peripheral T cells was not determined. At doses of 0.1 to 3.0 mg/kg, clonal expansion of both CD4+ and CD8+ blood T cells was observed from baseline to week 6. In the 0.1-3.0 mg/kg groups, partial responders had among the lowest normalized peripheral clonal expansion, particularly in CD8+ T cells. Low levels of normalized T-cell clonal expansion were also seen in some nonresponding patients. After ivuxolimab, CD8+ T cells had more expanded clones than CD4+ T cells on average.

Genomic DNA was isolated from the sorted cells so that the TCRbeta CDR3 region could be sequenced. TCRbeta CDR3 regions were sequenced using the immunoSEQ Assay. This immuneACCESS table, as held by TCRdb, lists in-frame sequences with V and J called but not all clones. Of the missing ones, under half trace to an unresolved V gene in checked studies; the others have no known cause. Recorded for this sample are some 80,000 clones; 92% of them occurred a single time. The ten largest clones take up over 8.5% of the sample. The count of this clone is one. Its antigen remains undetermined. No quality values exist for individual bases; no much larger clone is one base distant. Trimming at the junction amounts to 6 bases on V and 4 bases on J, and the germline ends lie 7 bases apart. Counted from cysteine to phenylalanine, this CDR3 has 12 amino acids. The read is trimmed to its CDR3 DNA, 36 bases read in frame from base 1. The germline V gene provides CDR1 ENHRY and CDR2 SYGVKD.

Recombination joined TRBV10-3 with TRBJ1-5; D gene: possibly TRBD1, on 6 matching bases. This receptor was obtained from an adult with an advanced solid tumor such as melanoma, head and neck, liver or kidney cancer. Sequencing was performed on CD4+ or CD8+ T cells sorted from blood, taken in a trial of the OX40 agonist ivuxolimab. The base sequence is TGTGCCATCAGCCAGGGGAATCAGCCCCAGCATTTT. The resulting protein is CAISQGNQPQHF.